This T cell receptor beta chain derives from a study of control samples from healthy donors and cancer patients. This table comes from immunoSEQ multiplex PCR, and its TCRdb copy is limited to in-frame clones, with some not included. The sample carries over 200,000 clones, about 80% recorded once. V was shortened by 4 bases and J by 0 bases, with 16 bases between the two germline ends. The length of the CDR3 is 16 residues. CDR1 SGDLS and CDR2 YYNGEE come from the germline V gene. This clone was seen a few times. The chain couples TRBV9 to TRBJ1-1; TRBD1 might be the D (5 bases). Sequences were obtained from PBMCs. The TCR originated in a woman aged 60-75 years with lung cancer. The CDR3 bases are TGTGCCAGCAGCAGCAACCCCAGGGCGGTGAACACTGAAGCTTTCTTT. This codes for CASSSNPRAVNTEAFF.